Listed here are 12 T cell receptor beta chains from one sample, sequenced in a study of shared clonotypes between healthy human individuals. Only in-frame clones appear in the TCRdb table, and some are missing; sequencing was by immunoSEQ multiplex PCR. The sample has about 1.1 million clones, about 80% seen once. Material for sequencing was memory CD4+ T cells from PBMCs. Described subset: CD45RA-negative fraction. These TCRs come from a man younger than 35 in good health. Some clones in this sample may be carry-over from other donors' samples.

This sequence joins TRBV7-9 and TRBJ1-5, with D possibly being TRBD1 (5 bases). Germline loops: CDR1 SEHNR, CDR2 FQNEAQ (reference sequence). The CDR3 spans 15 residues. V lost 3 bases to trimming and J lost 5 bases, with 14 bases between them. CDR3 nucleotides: TGTGCCAGCAGCTTGGGGGTCTCTGGGGATCAGCCCCAGCATTTT. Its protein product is CASSLGVSGDQPQHF.

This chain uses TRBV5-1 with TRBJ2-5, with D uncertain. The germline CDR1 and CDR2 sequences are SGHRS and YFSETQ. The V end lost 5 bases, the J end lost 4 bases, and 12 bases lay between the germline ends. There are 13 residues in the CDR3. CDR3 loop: CASSPGLGETQYF. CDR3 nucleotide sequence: TGCGCCAGCAGTCCCGGGCTTGGAGAGACCCAGTACTTC.

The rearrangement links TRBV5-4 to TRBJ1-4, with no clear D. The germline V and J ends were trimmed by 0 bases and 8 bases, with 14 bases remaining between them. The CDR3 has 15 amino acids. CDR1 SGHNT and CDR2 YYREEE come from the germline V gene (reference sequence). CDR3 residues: CASSLAGARREKLFF. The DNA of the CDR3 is TGTGCCAGCAGCTTGGCCGGAGCCCGTCGGGAAAAACTGTTTTTT.

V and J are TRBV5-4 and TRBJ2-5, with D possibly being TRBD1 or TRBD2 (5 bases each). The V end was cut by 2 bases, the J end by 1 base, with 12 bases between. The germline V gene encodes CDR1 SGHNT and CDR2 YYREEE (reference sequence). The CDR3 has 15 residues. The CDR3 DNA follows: TGTGCCAGCAGCTTCGGAAGGGACGGCCAAGAGACCCAGTACTTC. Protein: CASSFGRDGQETQYF.

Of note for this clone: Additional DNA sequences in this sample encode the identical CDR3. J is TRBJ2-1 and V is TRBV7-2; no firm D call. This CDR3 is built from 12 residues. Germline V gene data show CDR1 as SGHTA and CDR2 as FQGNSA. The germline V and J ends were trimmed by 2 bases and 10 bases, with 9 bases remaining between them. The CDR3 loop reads CASSLRAREQFF. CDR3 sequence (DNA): TGTGCCAGCAGCTTACGAGCACGGGAGCAGTTCTTC.

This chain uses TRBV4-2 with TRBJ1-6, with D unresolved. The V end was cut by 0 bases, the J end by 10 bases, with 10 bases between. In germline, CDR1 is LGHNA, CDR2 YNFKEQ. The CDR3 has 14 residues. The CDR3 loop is CASSQEGRGSPLHF. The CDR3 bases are TGTGCCAGCAGCCAAGAAGGGAGAGGGTCACCCCTCCACTTT.

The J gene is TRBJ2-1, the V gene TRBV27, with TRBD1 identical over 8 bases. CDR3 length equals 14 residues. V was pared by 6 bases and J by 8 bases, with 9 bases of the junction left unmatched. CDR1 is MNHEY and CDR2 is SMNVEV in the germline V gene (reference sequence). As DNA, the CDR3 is TGTGCCAGCAGCACAGGGGGTAGGGCCTATGAGCAGTTCTTC. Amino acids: CASSTGGRAYEQFF.

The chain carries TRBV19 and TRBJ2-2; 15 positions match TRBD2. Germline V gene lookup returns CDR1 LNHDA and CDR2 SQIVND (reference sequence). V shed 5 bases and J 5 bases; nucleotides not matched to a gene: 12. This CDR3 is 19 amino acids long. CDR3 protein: CASSPDPGLAGGKTGELFF. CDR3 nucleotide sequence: TGTGCCAGTAGTCCCGACCCGGGACTAGCGGGAGGAAAAACCGGGGAGCTGTTTTTT.

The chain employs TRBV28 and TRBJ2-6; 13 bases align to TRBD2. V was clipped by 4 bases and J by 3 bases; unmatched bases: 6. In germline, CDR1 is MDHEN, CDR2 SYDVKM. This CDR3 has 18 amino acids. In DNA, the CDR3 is TGTGCCAGCAGTTCCCGACTAGCGGGAGGAGGTGGGGCCAACGTCCTGACTTTC. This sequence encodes CASSSRLAGGGGANVLTF. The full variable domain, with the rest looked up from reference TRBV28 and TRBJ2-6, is DVKVTQSSRYLVKRTGEKVFLECVQDMDHENMFWYRQDPGLGLRLIYFSYDVKMKEKGDIPEGYSVSREKKERFSLILESASTNQTSMYLCASSSRLAGGGGANVLTFGAGSRLTVL.

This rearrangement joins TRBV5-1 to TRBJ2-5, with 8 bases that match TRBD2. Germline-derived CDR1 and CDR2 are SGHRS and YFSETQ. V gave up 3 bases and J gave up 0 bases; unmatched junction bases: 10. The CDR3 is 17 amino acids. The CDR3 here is CASSSGRGAGDQETQYF. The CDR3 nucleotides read TGCGCCAGCAGCTCAGGAAGGGGAGCGGGGGACCAAGAGACCCAGTACTTC.

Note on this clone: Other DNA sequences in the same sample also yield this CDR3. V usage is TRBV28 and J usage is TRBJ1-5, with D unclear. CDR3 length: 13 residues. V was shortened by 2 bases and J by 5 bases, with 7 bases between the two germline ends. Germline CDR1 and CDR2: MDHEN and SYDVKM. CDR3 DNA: TGTGCCAGCAGTTTACCTCCTGATCAGCCCCAGCATTTT. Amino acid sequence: CASSLPPDQPQHF. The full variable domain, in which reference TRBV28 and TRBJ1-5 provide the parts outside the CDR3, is DVKVTQSSRYLVKRTGEKVFLECVQDMDHENMFWYRQDPGLGLRLIYFSYDVKMKEKGDIPEGYSVSREKKERFSLILESASTNQTSMYLCASSLPPDQPQHFGDGTRLSIL.

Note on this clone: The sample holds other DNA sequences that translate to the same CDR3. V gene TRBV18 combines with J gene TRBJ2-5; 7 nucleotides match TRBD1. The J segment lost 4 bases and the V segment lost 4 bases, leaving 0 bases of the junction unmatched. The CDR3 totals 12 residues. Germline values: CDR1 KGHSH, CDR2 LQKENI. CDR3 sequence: CASSRDRETQYF. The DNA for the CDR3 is TGTGCCAGCTCACGGGACAGAGAGACCCAGTACTTC.